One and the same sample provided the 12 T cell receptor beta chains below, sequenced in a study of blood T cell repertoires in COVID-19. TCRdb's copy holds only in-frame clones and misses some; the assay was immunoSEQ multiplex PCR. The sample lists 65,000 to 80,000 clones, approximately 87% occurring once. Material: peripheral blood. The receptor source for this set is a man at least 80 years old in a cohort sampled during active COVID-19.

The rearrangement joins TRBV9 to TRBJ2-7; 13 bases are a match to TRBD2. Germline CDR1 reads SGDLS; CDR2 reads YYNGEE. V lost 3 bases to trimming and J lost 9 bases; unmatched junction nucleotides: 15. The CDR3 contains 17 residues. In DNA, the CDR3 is TGTGCCAGCAGCGACGGACTAGCGGGGGCCCCAGGTTTTCGGCAGTACTTC. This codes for CASSDGLAGAPGFRQYF. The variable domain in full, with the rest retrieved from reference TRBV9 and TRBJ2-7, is DSGVTQTPKHLITATGQRVTLRCSPRSGDLSVYWYQQSLDQGLQFLIQYYNGEERAKGNILERFSAQQFPDLHSELNLSSLELGDSALYFCASSDGLAGAPGFRQYFGPGTRLTVT.

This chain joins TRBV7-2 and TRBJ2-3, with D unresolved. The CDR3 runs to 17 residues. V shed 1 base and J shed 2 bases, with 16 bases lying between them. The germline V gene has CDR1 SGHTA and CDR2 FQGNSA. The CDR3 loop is CASSLVVSRTSTDTQYF. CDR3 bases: TGTGCCAGCAGCTTAGTAGTCTCTAGAACCTCCACAGATACGCAGTATTTT.

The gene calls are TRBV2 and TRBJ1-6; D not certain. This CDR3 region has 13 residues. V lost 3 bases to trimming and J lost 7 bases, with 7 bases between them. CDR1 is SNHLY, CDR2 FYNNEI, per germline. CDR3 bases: TGTGCCAGCAGTGATAGGGAGAATTCACCCCTCCACTTT. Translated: CASSDRENSPLHF.

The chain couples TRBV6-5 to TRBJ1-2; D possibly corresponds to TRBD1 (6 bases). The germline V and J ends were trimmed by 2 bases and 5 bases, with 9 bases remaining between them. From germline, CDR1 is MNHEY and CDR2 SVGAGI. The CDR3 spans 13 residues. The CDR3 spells CASSYTGQYGYTF. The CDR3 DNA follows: TGTGCCAGCAGTTACACAGGGCAGTATGGCTACACCTTC.

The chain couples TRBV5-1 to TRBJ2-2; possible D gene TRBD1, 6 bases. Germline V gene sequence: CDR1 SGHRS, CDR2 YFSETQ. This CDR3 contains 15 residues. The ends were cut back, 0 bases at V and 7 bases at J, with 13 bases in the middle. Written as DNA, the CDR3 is TGCGCCAGCAGCTTGGCCCCGGGACAAGGCGGGGAGCTGTTTTTT. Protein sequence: CASSLAPGQGGELFF.

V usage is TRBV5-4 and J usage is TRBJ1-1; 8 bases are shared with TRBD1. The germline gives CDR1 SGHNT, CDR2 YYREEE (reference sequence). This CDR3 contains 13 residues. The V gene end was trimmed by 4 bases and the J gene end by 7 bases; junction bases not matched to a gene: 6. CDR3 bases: TGTGCCAGCAGCCCGACAGGGGATCGTGAAGCTTTCTTT. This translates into CASSPTGDREAFF.

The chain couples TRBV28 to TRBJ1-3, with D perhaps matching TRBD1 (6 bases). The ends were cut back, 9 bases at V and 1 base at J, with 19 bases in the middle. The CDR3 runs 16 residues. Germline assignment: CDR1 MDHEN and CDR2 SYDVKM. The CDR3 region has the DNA TGTGCCAGTCCTCCCCCGGGACACCAGTCTGGAAACACCATATATTTT. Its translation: CASPPPGHQSGNTIYF.

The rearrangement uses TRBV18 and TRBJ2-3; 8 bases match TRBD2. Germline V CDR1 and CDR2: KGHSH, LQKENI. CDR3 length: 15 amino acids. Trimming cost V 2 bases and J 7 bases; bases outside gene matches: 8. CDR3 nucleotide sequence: TGTGCCAGCTCACCAGCCGGGGGGGGAACGAATACGCAGTATTTT. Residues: CASSPAGGGTNTQYF.

DNA of the CDR3: TGTGCCAGCAGCTTGCGGGGGGAGGTGACCCAGTACTTC. Its protein product is CASSLRGEVTQYF. The chain has TRBV5-4 and TRBJ2-5; 7 nucleotides match TRBD2. Per germline, CDR1 SGHNT and CDR2 YYREEE (reference sequence). V was clipped by 1 base and J by 7 bases; unmatched bases: 4. This CDR3 has 13 residues.

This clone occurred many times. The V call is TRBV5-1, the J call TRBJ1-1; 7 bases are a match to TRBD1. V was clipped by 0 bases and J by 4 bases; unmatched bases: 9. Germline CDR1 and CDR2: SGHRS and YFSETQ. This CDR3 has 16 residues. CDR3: CASSLGSTGSGTEAFF. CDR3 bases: TGCGCCAGCAGCTTGGGATCGACAGGGTCGGGCACTGAAGCTTTCTTT.

The CDR3 DNA is TGTGCCAGCAGCCATAGCGGGGGGGCCGCAGATACGCAGTATTTT. Encoded protein: CASSHSGGAADTQYF. The rearrangement links TRBV9 to TRBJ2-3, with 11 positions matching TRBD2. The CDR3 is 15 residues long. The trim removed 4 bases at V and 4 bases at J, leaving 5 bases unmatched. The germline gives CDR1 SGDLS, CDR2 YYNGEE. Complete variable domain (other parts from reference TRBV9 and TRBJ2-3): DSGVTQTPKHLITATGQRVTLRCSPRSGDLSVYWYQQSLDQGLQFLIQYYNGEERAKGNILERFSAQQFPDLHSELNLSSLELGDSALYFCASSHSGGAADTQYFGPGTRLTVL.

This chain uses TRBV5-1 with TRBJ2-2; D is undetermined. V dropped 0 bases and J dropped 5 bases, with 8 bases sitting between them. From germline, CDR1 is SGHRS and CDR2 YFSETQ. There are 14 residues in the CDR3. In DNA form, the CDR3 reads TGCGCCAGCAGCTTGGTGGGCAGAACCGGGGAGCTGTTTTTT. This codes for CASSLVGRTGELFF.